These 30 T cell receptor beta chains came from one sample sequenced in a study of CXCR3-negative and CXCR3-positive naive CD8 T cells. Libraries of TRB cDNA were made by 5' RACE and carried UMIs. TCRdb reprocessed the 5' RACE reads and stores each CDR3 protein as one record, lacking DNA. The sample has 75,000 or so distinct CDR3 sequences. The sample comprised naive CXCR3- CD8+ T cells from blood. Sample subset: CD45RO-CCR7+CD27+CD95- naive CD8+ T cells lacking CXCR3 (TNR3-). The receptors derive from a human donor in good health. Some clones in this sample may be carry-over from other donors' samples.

CDR3 protein: CSAAGGLQETQYF. The chain uses TRBV29-1 and TRBJ2-5. Germline CDR1 is SQVTM and CDR2 is ANQGSEA. The CDR3 has 13 amino acids.

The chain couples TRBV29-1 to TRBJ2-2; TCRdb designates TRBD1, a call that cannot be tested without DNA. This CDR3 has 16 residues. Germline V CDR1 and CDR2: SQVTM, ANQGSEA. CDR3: CSVEDLPGGPTGELFF.

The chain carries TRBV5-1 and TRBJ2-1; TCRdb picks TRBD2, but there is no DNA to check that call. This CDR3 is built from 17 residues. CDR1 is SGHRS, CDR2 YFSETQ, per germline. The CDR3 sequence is CASSAPLAGVSYNEQFF.

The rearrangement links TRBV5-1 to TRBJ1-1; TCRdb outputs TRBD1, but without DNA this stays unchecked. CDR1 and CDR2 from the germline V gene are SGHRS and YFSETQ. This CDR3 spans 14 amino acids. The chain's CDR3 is CASRLWTANTEAFF.

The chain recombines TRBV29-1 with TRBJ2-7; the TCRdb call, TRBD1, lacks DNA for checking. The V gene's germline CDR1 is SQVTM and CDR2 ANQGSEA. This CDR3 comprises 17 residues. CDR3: CSVEDKSVGQGVNEQYF.

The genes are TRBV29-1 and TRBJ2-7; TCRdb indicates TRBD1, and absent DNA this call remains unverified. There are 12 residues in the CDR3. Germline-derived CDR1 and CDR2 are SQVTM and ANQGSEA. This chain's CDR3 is CSGRDSSYEQYF.

CDR3 sequence reads: CASSFPGQFTDTQYF. This chain uses TRBV7-2 with TRBJ2-3; with no DNA, the TCRdb D assignment of TRBD1 cannot be verified. Per germline, CDR1 SGHTA and CDR2 FQGNSA. This CDR3 is 15 amino acids long.

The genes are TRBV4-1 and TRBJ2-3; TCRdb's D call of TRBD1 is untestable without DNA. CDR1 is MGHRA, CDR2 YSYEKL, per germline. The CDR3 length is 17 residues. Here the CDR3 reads CASSQNGQVILTDTQYF.

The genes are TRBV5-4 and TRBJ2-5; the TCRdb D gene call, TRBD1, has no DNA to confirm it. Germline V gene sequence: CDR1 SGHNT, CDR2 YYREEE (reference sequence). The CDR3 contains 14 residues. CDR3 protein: CASSSPGPSETQYF.

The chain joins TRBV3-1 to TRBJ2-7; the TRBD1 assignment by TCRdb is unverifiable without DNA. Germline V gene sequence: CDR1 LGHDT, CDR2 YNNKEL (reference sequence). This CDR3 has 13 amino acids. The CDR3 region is CASSRRGAYEQYF.

CDR3 in amino acids: CASSPLGQGVYEQYF. The genes are TRBV5-1 and TRBJ2-7; no DNA is available, so the TRBD1 call from TCRdb remains unchecked. This CDR3 comprises 15 residues. Germline V gene lookup returns CDR1 SGHRS and CDR2 YFSETQ.

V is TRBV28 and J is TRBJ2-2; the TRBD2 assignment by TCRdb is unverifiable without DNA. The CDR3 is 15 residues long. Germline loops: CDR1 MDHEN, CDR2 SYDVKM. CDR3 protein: CASSFLVEAHGELFF.

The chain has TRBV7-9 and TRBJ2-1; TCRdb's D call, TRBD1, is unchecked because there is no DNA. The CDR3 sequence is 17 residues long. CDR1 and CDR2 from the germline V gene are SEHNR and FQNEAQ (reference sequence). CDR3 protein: CASSLPLSEAPYNEQFF.

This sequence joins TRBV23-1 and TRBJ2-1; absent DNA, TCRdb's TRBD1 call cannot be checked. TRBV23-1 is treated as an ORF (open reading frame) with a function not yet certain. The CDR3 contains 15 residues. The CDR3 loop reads CASSQIHRAECEQYF.

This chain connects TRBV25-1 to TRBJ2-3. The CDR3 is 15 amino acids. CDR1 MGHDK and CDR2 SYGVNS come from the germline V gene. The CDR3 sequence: CASSEFGLSTDTQYF. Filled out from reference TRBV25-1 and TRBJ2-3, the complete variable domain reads EADIYQTPRYLVIGTGKKITLECSQTMGHDKMYWYQQDPGMELHLIHYSYGVNSTEKGDLSSESTVSRIRTEHFPLTLESARPSHTSQYLCASSEFGLSTDTQYFGPGTRLTVL.

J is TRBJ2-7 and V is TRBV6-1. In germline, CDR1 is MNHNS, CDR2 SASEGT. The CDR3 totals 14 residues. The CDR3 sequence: CASSERRSPYEQYF.

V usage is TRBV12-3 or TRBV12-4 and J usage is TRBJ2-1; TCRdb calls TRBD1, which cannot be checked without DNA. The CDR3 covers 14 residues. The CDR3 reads CASIFGGPDNEQFF.

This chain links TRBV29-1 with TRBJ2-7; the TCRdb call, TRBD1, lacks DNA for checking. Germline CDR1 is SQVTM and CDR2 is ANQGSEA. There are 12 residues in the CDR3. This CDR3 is CSVEGHSYEQYF.

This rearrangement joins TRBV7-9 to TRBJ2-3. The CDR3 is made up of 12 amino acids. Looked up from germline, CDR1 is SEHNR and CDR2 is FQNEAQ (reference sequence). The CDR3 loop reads CASSLTRDTQYF.

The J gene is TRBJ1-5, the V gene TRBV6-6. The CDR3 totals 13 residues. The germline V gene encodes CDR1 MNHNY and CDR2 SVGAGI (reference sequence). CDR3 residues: CASSDRNYQPQHF.

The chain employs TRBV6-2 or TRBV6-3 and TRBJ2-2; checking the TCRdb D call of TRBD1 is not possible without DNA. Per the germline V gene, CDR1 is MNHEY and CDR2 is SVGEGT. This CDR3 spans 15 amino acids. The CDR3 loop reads CASSTGTTNTGELFF.

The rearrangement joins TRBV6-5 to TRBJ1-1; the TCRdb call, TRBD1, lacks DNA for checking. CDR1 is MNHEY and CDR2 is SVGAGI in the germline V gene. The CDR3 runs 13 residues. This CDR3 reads CASLSGNPAEAFF.

The CDR3 is CASSSPGLYEQYF. The V gene is TRBV5-1, the J gene TRBJ2-7. CDR1 and CDR2 (germline): SGHRS, YFSETQ. The CDR3 contains 13 residues.

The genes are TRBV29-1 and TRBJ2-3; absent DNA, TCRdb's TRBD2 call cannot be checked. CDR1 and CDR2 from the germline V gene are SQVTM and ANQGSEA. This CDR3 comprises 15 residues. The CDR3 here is CSAPTLAERGDTQYF.

The CDR3 protein is CASSLRRIDEQFF. V is TRBV28 and J is TRBJ2-1. The length of the CDR3 is 13 residues. Germline loops: CDR1 MDHEN, CDR2 SYDVKM. The variable domain in full, completed from reference TRBV28 and TRBJ2-1, reads DVKVTQSSRYLVKRTGEKVFLECVQDMDHENMFWYRQDPGLGLRLIYFSYDVKMKEKGDIPEGYSVSREKKERFSLILESASTNQTSMYLCASSLRRIDEQFFGPGTRLTVL.

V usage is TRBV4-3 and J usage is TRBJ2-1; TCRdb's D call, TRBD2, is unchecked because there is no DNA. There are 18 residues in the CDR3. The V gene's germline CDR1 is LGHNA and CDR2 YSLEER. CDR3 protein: CASSQDRPTSGGYNEQFF.

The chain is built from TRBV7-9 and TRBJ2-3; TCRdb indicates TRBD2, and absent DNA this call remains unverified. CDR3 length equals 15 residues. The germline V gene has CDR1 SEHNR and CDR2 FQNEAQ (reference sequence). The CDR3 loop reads CASQGGPRGTDTQYF.

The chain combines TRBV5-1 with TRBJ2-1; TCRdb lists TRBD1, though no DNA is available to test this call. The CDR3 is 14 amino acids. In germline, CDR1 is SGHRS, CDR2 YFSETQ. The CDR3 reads CASSLTGDDNEQFF.

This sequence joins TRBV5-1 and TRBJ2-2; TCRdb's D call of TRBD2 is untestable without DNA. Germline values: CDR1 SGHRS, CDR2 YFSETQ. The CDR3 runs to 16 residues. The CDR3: CASSLEREADTGELFF.

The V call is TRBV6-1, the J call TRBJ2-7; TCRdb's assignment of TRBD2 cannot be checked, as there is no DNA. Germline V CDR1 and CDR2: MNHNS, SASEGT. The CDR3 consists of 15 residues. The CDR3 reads CASSENRLAGYEQYF.